The 22 T cell receptor beta chains listed next were all sequenced from one sample in a study of blood T cell repertoires in COVID-19. The protocol was immunoSEQ multiplex PCR, while the TCRdb copy is restricted to in-frame clones and leaves out a portion. In the table there are around 310,000 clones, 89% of which are singletons. Sequenced material: PBMCs or T cells enriched from blood (not recorded which). Receptors originate from a woman aged 40 to 49 who had recovered from COVID-19.

The rearrangement uses TRBV30 and TRBJ1-2; D remains ambiguous. Per germline, CDR1 GTSNPN and CDR2 SVGIG (reference sequence). This CDR3 is built from 12 residues. V dropped 2 bases and J dropped 4 bases, with 8 bases sitting between them. The DNA for the CDR3 is TGTGCCTGGAGTCGGGGTTCCTATGGCTACACCTTC. Its translation: CAWSRGSYGYTF.

V is TRBV9 and J is TRBJ2-1, with D possibly TRBD2 on 5 matching bases. Trimming shortened V by 4 bases and J by 1 base, and 12 bases separated the two germline ends. The CDR3 runs to 15 residues. CDR1 SGDLS and CDR2 YYNGEE come from the germline V gene. In DNA form, the CDR3 reads TGTGCCAGCAGCCCAGGCGGGCTTTCCTACAATGAGCAGTTCTTC. Its protein product is CASSPGGLSYNEQFF.

This clone was recorded only once. CDR3 protein: CASSLGRGPGQETQYF. DNA of the CDR3: TGTGCCAGCAGCTTGGGCAGGGGGCCAGGGCAAGAGACCCAGTACTTC. The V call is TRBV5-5, the J call TRBJ2-5; 8 bases fit TRBD1. Trimming at V came to 0 bases and at J to 2 bases, leaving 6 bases not matched to a gene. This CDR3 is built from 16 residues. Germline V CDR1 and CDR2: SGHKS, YYEKEE (reference sequence).

The chain recombines TRBV6-2 or TRBV6-3 with TRBJ1-6; no clear D gene. The germline V gene encodes CDR1 MNHEY and CDR2 SVGEGT. V was trimmed by 4 bases and J by 5 bases, leaving 12 bases between them. This CDR3 has 15 amino acids. CDR3 sequence (DNA): TGTGCCAGCAGTTCAACGAGGTCGAATAATTCACCCCTCCACTTT. Its protein product is CASSSTRSNNSPLHF.

The CDR3 bases are TGTGCCAGCAGCTCTACAGGGTCGGGTGGAAACACCATATATTTT. It is translated as CASSSTGSGGNTIYF. The V call is TRBV7-2, the J call TRBJ1-3, with D possibly being TRBD1 (6 bases). Trimming removed 4 bases from V and 3 bases from J, with 13 bases in between. Germline V gives CDR1 SGHTA, CDR2 FQGNSA. The length of the CDR3 is 15 residues. Looking up the rest from reference TRBV7-2 and TRBJ1-3 gives the full variable domain: GAGVSQSPSNKVTEKGKDVELRCDPISGHTALYWYRQSLGQGLEFLIYFQGNSAPDKSGLPSDRFSAERTGGSVSTLTIQRTQQEDSAVYLCASSSTGSGGNTIYFGEGSWLTVV.

The chain couples TRBV5-6 to TRBJ2-7, with 9 nucleotides matching TRBD1. From germline, CDR1 is SGHDT and CDR2 YYEEEE. Trimming removed 6 bases from V and 4 bases from J; junction bases left unmatched: 14. CDR3 length: 16 amino acids. CDR3 amino acids: CASTDAQGARFYEQYF. The CDR3, as DNA: TGTGCCAGCACCGATGCACAGGGGGCGCGATTTTACGAGCAGTACTTC.

V usage is TRBV5-1 and J usage is TRBJ2-3; a weak D match, TRBD2 (5 bases). CDR3 length: 12 residues. V lost 5 bases to trimming and J lost 3 bases, with 7 bases between them. The germline gives CDR1 SGHRS, CDR2 YFSETQ. CDR3: CASRRVTDTQYF. CDR3 coding DNA: TGCGCCAGCAGGCGGGTTACAGATACGCAGTATTTT.

V gene TRBV6-5 combines with J gene TRBJ1-4, with D tentatively TRBD1 (6 bases). The CDR3 is 14 amino acids. Trimming pared 6 bases from V and 4 bases from J, leaving 12 bases between. The V gene's germline CDR1 is MNHEY and CDR2 SVGAGI. The CDR3 is CASSREGVNEKLFF. The CDR3 DNA is TGTGCCAGCAGCCGGGAGGGGGTTAATGAAAAACTGTTTTTT.

The chain links TRBV29-1 to TRBJ2-1; D call uncertain. The CDR3 is 12 amino acids. The V and J ends lost 4 bases and 4 bases respectively, with 8 bases between them. Germline CDR1 is SQVTM and CDR2 is ANQGSEA. The CDR3 reads CSVVSSYNEQFF. The CDR3 DNA reads TGCAGCGTTGTGAGTAGTTACAATGAGCAGTTCTTC.

The V call is TRBV6-2 or TRBV6-3, the J call TRBJ2-5, with D possibly matching TRBD2 (5 bases). This CDR3 contains 15 residues. Trimming took 2 bases from V and 5 from J, leaving 15 bases between them. The germline CDR1 and CDR2 sequences are MNHEY and SVGEGT. CDR3 protein: CASSYTIGVQETQYF. The CDR3 region has the DNA TGTGCCAGCAGTTACACCATCGGGGTTCAGGAGACCCAGTACTTC.

V usage is TRBV7-2 and J usage is TRBJ2-3; perhaps TRBD1 as D (5 bases). The CDR3 is 15 amino acids. V was pared by 4 bases and J by 4 bases, with 15 bases between. The germline gives CDR1 SGHTA, CDR2 FQGNSA. CDR3 DNA sequence: TGTGCCAGCAGCTGGGGCTTGGGAAGCGCAGATACGCAGTATTTT. This codes for CASSWGLGSADTQYF.

This clone appeared a single time. The rearrangement links TRBV10-1 to TRBJ1-1, with D possibly being TRBD1 (5 bases). Germline CDR1 and CDR2: WNHNN and SYGVQD (reference sequence). The CDR3 totals 12 residues. The V end lost 5 bases, the J end lost 4 bases, and 8 bases lay between the germline ends. The CDR3 spells CASSQGGTEAFF. The CDR3 nucleotides are TGCGCCAGCAGTCAGGGAGGCACTGAAGCTTTCTTT.

The V gene is TRBV10-3, the J gene TRBJ1-2; D is possibly TRBD1 (6 bases). CDR3 length equals 12 residues. Trimming pared 11 bases from V and 3 bases from J, leaving 13 bases between. From germline, CDR1 is ENHRY and CDR2 SYGVKD. In DNA form, the CDR3 reads TGTGCCGCACAGGGTTTTGACTATGGCTACACCTTC. Protein: CAAQGFDYGYTF.

The chain uses TRBV7-9 and TRBJ1-5; 7 bases are shared with TRBD1. Germline assignment: CDR1 SEHNR and CDR2 FQNEAQ (reference sequence). The CDR3 runs to 14 residues. With V trimmed by 1 base and J by 12 bases, 9 bases remained unmatched. CDR3 sequence: CASSLGGGLVDQHF. Here the CDR3 DNA reads TGTGCCAGCAGCTTAGGAGGGGGCTTAGTGGACCAGCATTTT. The full variable domain, completed using reference TRBV7-9 and TRBJ1-5, is DTGVSQNPRHKITKRGQNVTFRCDPISEHNRLYWYRQTLGQGPEFLTYFQNEAQLEKSRLLSDRFSAERPKGSFSTLEIQRTEQGDSAMYLCASSLGGGLVDQHFGDGTRLSIL.

The chain recombines TRBV27 with TRBJ1-2; tentative D call: TRBD1 (5 bases). Trimming took off 3 bases at V and 4 bases at J, with 9 bases between the two ends. The CDR3 runs to 13 residues. Germline CDR1 MNHEY, CDR2 SMNVEV (reference sequence). The CDR3 nucleotides read TGTGCCAGCAGTTTGGACAAACTCTATGGCTACACCTTC. Protein sequence: CASSLDKLYGYTF.

CDR3 nucleotides: TGTGCCAGCAGCCCGGGAGCGATGAACACTGAAGCTTTCTTT. Encoded protein: CASSPGAMNTEAFF. This chain links TRBV3-1 (or the pseudogene TRBV3-2) with TRBJ1-1; no definite D call. Germline loops: CDR1 LGHDT, CDR2 YNNKEL (reference sequence). Trimming shortened V by 4 bases and J by 0 bases, and 9 bases separated the two germline ends. This CDR3 has 14 amino acids.

This chain links TRBV19 with TRBJ1-5; 9 bases align to TRBD1. The CDR3 is made up of 15 amino acids. Trimming at V came to 7 bases and at J to 6 bases, leaving 10 bases not matched to a gene. CDR1 and CDR2 (germline): LNHDA, SQIVND (reference sequence). In nucleotides, the CDR3 is TGTGCCAGTAATCCGGGGACAGGGTACGGTCAGCCCCAGCATTTT. Protein: CASNPGTGYGQPQHF.

Points on this clone: Other DNA sequences in this specimen translate into the identical CDR3. The chain has TRBV9 and TRBJ2-3; the D gene is possibly TRBD1 (6 bases). Germline V gives CDR1 SGDLS, CDR2 YYNGEE. V lost 4 bases, J lost 2 bases, and 11 bases lay in between. This CDR3 has 14 amino acids. For the CDR3, the DNA is TGTGCCAGCAGCCCGGGGACATTCACAGATACGCAGTATTTT. It yields the protein CASSPGTFTDTQYF. The whole variable domain, filled in from reference TRBV9 and TRBJ2-3, reads DSGVTQTPKHLITATGQRVTLRCSPRSGDLSVYWYQQSLDQGLQFLIQYYNGEERAKGNILERFSAQQFPDLHSELNLSSLELGDSALYFCASSPGTFTDTQYFGPGTRLTVL.

This clone appeared once. The V call is TRBV9, the J call TRBJ2-7; D ambiguous. CDR3 length: 13 residues. In germline, CDR1 is SGDLS, CDR2 YYNGEE. V was cut by 2 bases and J by 2 bases, with 8 bases left in between. CDR3 sequence reads: CASSVHRTYEQYF. CDR3 bases: TGTGCCAGCAGCGTCCACAGAACCTACGAGCAGTACTTC. Full variable domain (missing parts from reference TRBV9 and TRBJ2-7): DSGVTQTPKHLITATGQRVTLRCSPRSGDLSVYWYQQSLDQGLQFLIQYYNGEERAKGNILERFSAQQFPDLHSELNLSSLELGDSALYFCASSVHRTYEQYFGPGTRLTVT.

The rearrangement links TRBV2 to TRBJ2-2; D might be TRBD2 (6 bases). CDR1 and CDR2 from the germline V gene are SNHLY and FYNNEI. The ends were cut back, 4 bases at V and 1 base at J, with 10 bases in the middle. The CDR3 consists of 15 residues. The CDR3 nucleotides read TGTGCCAGCAGTGCGACTAGAGGGAACACCGGGGAGCTGTTTTTT. This gives the protein CASSATRGNTGELFF.

This clone was counted only a few times. V usage is TRBV6-5 and J usage is TRBJ1-6; possibly TRBD1 for D (5 bases). The CDR3 contains 15 residues. The germline V gene encodes CDR1 MNHEY and CDR2 SVGAGI. The germline V and J ends were trimmed by 1 base and 10 bases, with 14 bases remaining between them. This chain's CDR3 is CASSYLQAEDSPLHF. CDR3 DNA sequence: TGTGCCAGCAGTTACTTACAGGCTGAGGACTCACCCCTCCACTTT.

The chain employs TRBV12-3 or TRBV12-4 and TRBJ1-2; the D gene is possibly TRBD1 (6 bases). Trimming cost V 2 bases and J 7 bases, with 11 bases left between them. This CDR3 is 13 amino acids long. The CDR3: CASSLQGTSGYTF. The DNA for the CDR3 is TGTGCCAGCAGTTTACAGGGGACCTCTGGCTACACCTTC.